The TCR beta chain under discussion was sequenced for a study of T cell responses to AZD1222 COVID-19 vaccine. Study details: Pooling was applied to second doses at about 4 or about 12 weeks. Overall study results and limits: Spike-specific TCR repertoires showed rising breadth and depth after two AZD1222 doses. Donors in the cohort were predominantly white British and more often female, and clonal diversity was possibly underestimated. Only a handful of AZD1222 recipients, several in all, had baseline seropositivity.

About this clone itself: Its antigen is as yet unknown.

Measured with immunoSEQ multiplex PCR; TCRdb has only the in-frame clones, and not every one. The sample records about 99,000 clones, 70% to 90% being singletons. The germline V gene has CDR1 SNHLY and CDR2 FYNNEI. The CDR3 runs to 17 residues. Germline trimming cut 2 bases from V and 4 bases from J; bases unmatched to any gene: 9. The sample was peripheral blood, taken on day 0 of AZD1222 vaccination. The source is an adult in good health. This sequence joins TRBV2 and TRBJ2-2, with 8 bases lining up with TRBD1. The CDR3 region is CASSESPDRVATGELFF. The CDR3 coding sequence is TGTGCCAGCAGTGAAAGCCCGGACAGGGTAGCCACCGGGGAGCTGTTTTTT.